This TCR beta chain emerged from a study of identical twins. Study conclusions and caveats: Zero-insertion analyses might be partly confounded by invariant T cells like MAIT and iNKT. Twin-shared out-of-frame alpha sequences showed excess low generation probability. Excess twin sharing in beta out-of-frame sequences was weaker.

This clonotype was detected only a few times. Its antigen is not known. TCRdb recomputed calls from the 5' RACE reads with MiXCR, one row per CDR3 protein. The repertoire has 1.5 million to 2 million distinct CDR3 sequences, under 35% of them found once; the top ten carry roughly 0.3%. The V gene lost 9 bases and the J gene lost 9 bases, with 12 bases spanning the gap. Germline CDR1 reads MNHEY; CDR2 reads SVGAGI. This CDR3 region has 11 residues. V and J are TRBV6-5 and TRBJ2-1; a weak D match, TRBD2 (5 bases). The TCR originated in a newborn girl in good health. The specimen sequenced was cord blood. CDR3 region: CASRRRGEQFF. The CDR3 region has the DNA TGTGCCAGTCGGCGACGGGGTGAGCAGTTCTTC.